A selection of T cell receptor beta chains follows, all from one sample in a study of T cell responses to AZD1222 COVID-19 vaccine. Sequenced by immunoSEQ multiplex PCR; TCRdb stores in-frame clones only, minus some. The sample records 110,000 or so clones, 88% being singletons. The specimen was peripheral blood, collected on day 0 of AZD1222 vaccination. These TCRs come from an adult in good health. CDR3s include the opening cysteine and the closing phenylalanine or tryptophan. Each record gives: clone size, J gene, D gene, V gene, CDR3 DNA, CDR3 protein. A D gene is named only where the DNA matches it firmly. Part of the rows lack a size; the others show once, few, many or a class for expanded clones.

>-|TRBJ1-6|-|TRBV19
TGTGCCAGTAGAGATTCACCCCTCCACTTT
CASRDSPLHF
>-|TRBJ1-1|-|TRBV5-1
TGCGCCAGCAGCTCCTTACAGGGAAAGAACACTGAAGCTTTCTTT
CASSSLQGKNTEAFF
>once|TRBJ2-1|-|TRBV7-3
TGTGCCAGCAGTCAATACGGAAATGAGCAGTTCTTC
CASSQYGNEQFF
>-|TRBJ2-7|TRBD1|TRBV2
TGTGCCAGCAGTGAAATAACGGGACAGGGCGAGCAGTACTTC
CASSEITGQGEQYF
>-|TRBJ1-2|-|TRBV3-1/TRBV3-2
TGTGCCAGCACCCCAGGGCCAGGGGACTCGAACTATGGCTACACCTTC
CASTPGPGDSNYGYTF
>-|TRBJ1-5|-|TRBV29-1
TGCAGCGTTGCAGCCCAAACAGGTCAGCCCCAGCATTTT
CSVAAQTGQPQHF
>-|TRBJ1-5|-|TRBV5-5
TGTGCCAGCAGCTTTGAAAGGGGGTATAATCAGCCCCAGCATTTT
CASSFERGYNQPQHF
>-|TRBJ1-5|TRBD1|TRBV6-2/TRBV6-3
TGTGCCAGCAGCCAGGACAGGGGGCCGTATCAGCCCCAGCATTTT
CASSQDRGPYQPQHF
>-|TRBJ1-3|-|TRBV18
TGTGCCAGCTCCCCCGCCGGGGCATTCTCTGGAAACACCATATATTTT
CASSPAGAFSGNTIYF
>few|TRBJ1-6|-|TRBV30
TGTGCCTGGAGTGTAACGGGAGGGAATTCACCCCTCCACTTT
CAWSVTGGNSPLHF
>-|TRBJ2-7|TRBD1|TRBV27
TGTGCCAGCAGTTTATCGGGCCAGGGGGCAGATTACGAGCAGTACTTC
CASSLSGQGADYEQYF
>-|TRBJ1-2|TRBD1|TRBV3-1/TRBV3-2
TGTGCCAGCAGCCAAAGCACCGGGACAGGGGTATTTCATGGCTACACCTTC
CASSQSTGTGVFHGYTF
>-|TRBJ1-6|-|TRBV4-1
TGCGCCAGCACTGGGGGCTCCTATTTGAATTCACCCCTCCACTTT
CASTGGSYLNSPLHF
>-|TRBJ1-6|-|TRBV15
TGTGCCACCAGCAGAGACAGTAATAATTCACCCCTCCACTTT
CATSRDSNNSPLHF
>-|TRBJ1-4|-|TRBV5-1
TGCGCCAGCAGCTTGGTACCAGGGGAGGAAAAACTGTTTTTT
CASSLVPGEEKLFF
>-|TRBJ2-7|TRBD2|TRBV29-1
TGCAGCGTTGGAGGGCTAGCGGGCTCGCCCGGCGAGCAGTACTTC
CSVGGLAGSPGEQYF
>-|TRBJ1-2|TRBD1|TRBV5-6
TGTGCCAGCAGCTTGGCCTTGACAGGGGGCTATGGCTACACCTTC
CASSLALTGGYGYTF
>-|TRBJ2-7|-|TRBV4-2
TGTGCCAGCAGCCATCGGGAAACTACCTCCTACGAGCAGTACTTC
CASSHRETTSYEQYF
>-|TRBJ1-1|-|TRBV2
TGTGCCAGCAGTACCCGGACAGCCTTTGAAGCTTTCTTT
CASSTRTAFEAFF
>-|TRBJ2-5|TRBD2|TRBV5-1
TGCGCCAGCAGCGACGGGACTAGCGGGAGAGGCCGCCAAGAGACCCAGTACTTC
CASSDGTSGRGRQETQYF
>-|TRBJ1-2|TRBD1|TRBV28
TGTGCCAGCAGTTTAAGAAGGGGGCATGGCTACACCTTC
CASSLRRGHGYTF
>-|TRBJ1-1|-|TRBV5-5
TGTGCCAGCAGCCGCCGACCGAACCAGAACACTGAAGCTTTCTTT
CASSRRPNQNTEAFF
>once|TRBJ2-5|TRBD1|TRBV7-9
TGTGCCAGCAGTCTGACAGGGTTGGAGACCCAGTACTTC
CASSLTGLETQYF
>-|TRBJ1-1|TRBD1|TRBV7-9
TGTGCCAGCAGCTCGGGACAGCGTGAAGCTTTCTTT
CASSSGQREAFF
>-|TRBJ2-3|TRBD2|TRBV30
TGTGCCTGGAGTGTACCAGCGGGATTCACAGATACGCAGTATTTT
CAWSVPAGFTDTQYF
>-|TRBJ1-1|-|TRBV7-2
TGTGCCAGCAGCTTAGGGATATCGAACACTGAAGCTTTCTTT
CASSLGISNTEAFF
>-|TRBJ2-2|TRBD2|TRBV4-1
TGCGCCAGCAGCCACACGGGACTAGCGGACACCGGGGAGCTGTTTTTT
CASSHTGLADTGELFF
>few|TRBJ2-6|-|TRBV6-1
TGTGCCAGCAGTGAGGGACTCCTGGGCTCTGGGGCCAACGTCCTGACTTTC
CASSEGLLGSGANVLTF
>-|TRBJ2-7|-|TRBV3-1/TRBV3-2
TGTGCCAGCAGCTGGGGCGCCTCCTACGAGCAGTACTTC
CASSWGASYEQYF
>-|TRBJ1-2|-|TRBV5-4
TGTGCCAGCAGCCAACGGGACATCAATGGCTACACCTTC
CASSQRDINGYTF
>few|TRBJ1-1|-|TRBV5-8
TGTGCCAGCAGCTTGGGCCTCGTCGGGAACACTGAAGCTTTCTTT
CASSLGLVGNTEAFF
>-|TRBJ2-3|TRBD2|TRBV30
TGTGCCTGGAGTGTCGTAGCGGGAGCTGCAGATACGCAGTATTTT
CAWSVVAGAADTQYF
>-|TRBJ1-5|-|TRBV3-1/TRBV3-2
TGTGCCAGCAGCCAAGCAAACCAAGCAGGTGGCCTTCCCCAGCATTTT
CASSQANQAGGLPQHF
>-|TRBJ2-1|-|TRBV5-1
TGCGCCAGCAGCACGGAGCCGGGTTCCTACAATGAGCAGTTCTTC
CASSTEPGSYNEQFF
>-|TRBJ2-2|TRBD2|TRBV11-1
TGTGCCAGCAGCACTAGCGGGAAAGTCGGGGAGCTGTTTTTT
CASSTSGKVGELFF
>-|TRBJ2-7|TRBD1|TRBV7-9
TGTGCCAGCAAACCGACAGGGGAGCGCTACGAGCAGTACTTC
CASKPTGERYEQYF
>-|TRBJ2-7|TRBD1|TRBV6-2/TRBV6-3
TGTGCCAGCAGCCGAGGGACAGAAGGAATGTCCTACGAGCAGTACTTC
CASSRGTEGMSYEQYF
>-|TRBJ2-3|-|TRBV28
TGTGCCAGCAGTCCGGGACCCCAAGGATCAGATACGCAGTATTTT
CASSPGPQGSDTQYF
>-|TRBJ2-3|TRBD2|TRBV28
TGTGCCAGCACCCCGGGACTAGCGGGCACAGATACGCAGTATTTT
CASTPGLAGTDTQYF
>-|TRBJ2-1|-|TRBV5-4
TGTGCCAGCAGCTTGGCTCCGCTTAATGAGCAGTTCTTC
CASSLAPLNEQFF
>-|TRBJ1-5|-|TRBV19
TGTGCCAGTACCCTAGGGGGGGTTCAGCCCCAGCATTTT
CASTLGGVQPQHF
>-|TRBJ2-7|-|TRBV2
TGTGCCAGCAGGACAAAGACTAGGGCGGGGGAGCAGTACTTC
CASRTKTRAGEQYF
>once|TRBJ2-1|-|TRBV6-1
TGTGCCAGCAGTGAGCAAAACAATGAGCAGTTCTTC
CASSEQNNEQFF
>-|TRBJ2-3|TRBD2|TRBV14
TGTGCCAGCAGCCGCCGTCTAGCGGGACCCACAGATACGCAGTATTTT
CASSRRLAGPTDTQYF
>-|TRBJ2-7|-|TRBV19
TGTGCCAGTAGTATAGGACTAAGGGGGTACGAGCAGTACTTC
CASSIGLRGYEQYF
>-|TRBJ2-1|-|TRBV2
TGTGCCACCGGAAGAGGCAATGAGCAGTTCTTC
CATGRGNEQFF
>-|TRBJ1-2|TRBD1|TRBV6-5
TGTGCCAGCAGGGGACAGGGGGCTGCCGGTGGCTACACCTTC
CASRGQGAAGGYTF
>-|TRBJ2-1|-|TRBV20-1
TGCAGTGCTGACGGGGATGAGCAGTTCTTC
CSADGDEQFF
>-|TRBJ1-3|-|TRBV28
TGTGCCAGCAGATTCCAGGGGAGCTCTGGAAACACCATATATTTT
CASRFQGSSGNTIYF
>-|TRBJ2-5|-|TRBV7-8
TGTGCCAGCAGGTTAGACAGAAACCAAGAGACCCAGTACTTC
CASRLDRNQETQYF
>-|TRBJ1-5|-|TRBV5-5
TGTGCCAGCAGCTTTACAGGGTCGAGCAATCAGCCCCAGCATTTT
CASSFTGSSNQPQHF
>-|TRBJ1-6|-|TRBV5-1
TGCGCCAGCAGCTGGTCAAAAAATGGGGTATTAGAGGTCCGAGGTTATAATTCACCCCTCCACTTT
CASSWSKNGVLEVRGYNSPLHF
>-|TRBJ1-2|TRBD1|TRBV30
TGTGCCTGGAGTAAGGGGGCGGGCGGCTACACCTTC
CAWSKGAGGYTF
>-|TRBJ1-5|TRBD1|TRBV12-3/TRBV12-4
TGTGCCAGCAGTGACAGGGCTCAGCCCCAGCATTTT
CASSDRAQPQHF
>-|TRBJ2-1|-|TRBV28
TGTGCCAGCAGTTTAACCCCAGTCAATGAGCAGTTCTTC
CASSLTPVNEQFF
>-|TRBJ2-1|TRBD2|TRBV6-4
TGTGCCAACACTCGGTTGAGCGGGATGTCAATTAATGAGCAGTTCTTC
CANTRLSGMSINEQFF
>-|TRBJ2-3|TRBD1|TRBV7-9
TGTGCCAGCAGCTTAGGGCCGGGACAGGGGACAGATACGCAGTATTTT
CASSLGPGQGTDTQYF
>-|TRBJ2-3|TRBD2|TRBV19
TGTGCCAGTAGTTCAGGGAGGGTGGTCCTTACAGATACGCAGTATTTT
CASSSGRVVLTDTQYF
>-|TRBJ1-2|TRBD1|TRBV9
TGTGCCAGCAGCGTCGGACAGGGGTCGAACTATGGCTACACCTTC
CASSVGQGSNYGYTF